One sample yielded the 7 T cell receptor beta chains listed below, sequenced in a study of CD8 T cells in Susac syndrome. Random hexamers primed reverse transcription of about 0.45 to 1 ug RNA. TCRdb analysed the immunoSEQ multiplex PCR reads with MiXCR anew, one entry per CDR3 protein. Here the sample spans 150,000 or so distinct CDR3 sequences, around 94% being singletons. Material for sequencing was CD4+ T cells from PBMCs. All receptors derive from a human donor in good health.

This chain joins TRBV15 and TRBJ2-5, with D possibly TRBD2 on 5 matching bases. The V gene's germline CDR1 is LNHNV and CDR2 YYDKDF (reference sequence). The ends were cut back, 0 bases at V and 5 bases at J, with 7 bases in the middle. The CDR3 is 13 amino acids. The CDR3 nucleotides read TGTGCCACCAGCAGAGATTCGGGGGAGACCCAGTACTTC. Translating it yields CATSRDSGETQYF.

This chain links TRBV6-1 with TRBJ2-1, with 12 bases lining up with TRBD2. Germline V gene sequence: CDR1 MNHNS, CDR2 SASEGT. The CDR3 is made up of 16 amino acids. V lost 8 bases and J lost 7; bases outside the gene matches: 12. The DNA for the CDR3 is TGTGCCAGCGGTGGGGTGACTAGCGGGGGCGGAAATGAGCAGTTCTTC. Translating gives CASGGVTSGGGNEQFF.

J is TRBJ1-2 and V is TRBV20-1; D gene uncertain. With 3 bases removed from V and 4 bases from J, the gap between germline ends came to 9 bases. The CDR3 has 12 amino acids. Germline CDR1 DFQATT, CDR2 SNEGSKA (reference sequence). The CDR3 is CSASIRGYGYTF. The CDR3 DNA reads TGCAGTGCTAGTATACGGGGCTATGGCTACACCTTC.

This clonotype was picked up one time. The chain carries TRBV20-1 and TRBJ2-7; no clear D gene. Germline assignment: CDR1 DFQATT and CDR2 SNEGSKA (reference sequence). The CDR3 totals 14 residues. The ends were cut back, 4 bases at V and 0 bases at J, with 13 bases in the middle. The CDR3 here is CSATRTLSSYEQYF. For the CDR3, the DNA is TGCAGTGCTACCCGGACGCTAAGCTCCTACGAGCAGTACTTC.

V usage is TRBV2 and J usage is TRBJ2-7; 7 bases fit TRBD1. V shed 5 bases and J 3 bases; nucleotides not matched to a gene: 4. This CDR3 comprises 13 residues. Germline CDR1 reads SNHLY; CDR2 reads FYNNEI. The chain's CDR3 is CASSKGQLYEQYF. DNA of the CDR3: TGTGCCAGCAGTAAGGGACAGCTCTACGAGCAGTACTTC.

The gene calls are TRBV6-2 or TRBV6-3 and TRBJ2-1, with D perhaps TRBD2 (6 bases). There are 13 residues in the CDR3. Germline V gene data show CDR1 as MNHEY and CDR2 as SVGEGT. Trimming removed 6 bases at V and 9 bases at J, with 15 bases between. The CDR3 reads CASSPGAIGEQFF. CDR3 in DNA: TGTGCCAGCAGCCCGGGAGCCATCGGTGAGCAGTTCTTC.

The CDR3 loop is CSVTGVSADTQYF. The DNA for the CDR3 is TGCAGCGTCACAGGGGTTAGCGCAGATACGCAGTATTTT. V is TRBV29-1 and J is TRBJ2-3; 7 nucleotides line up with TRBD1. The ends lost 6 bases at V and 4 bases at J; junction bases unmatched: 7. Germline CDR1 and CDR2: SQVTM and ANQGSEA. The CDR3 consists of 13 residues.